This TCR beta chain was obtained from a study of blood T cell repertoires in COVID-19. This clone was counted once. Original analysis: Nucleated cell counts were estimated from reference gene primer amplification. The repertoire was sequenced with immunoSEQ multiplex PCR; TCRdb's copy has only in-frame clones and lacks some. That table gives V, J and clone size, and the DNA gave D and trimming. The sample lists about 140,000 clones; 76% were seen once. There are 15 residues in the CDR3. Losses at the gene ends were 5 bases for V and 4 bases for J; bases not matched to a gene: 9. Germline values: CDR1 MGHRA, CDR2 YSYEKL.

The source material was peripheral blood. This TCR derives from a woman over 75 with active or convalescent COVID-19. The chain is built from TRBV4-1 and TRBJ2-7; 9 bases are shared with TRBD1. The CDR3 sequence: CASSSAPGTGYEQYF. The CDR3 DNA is TGCGCCAGCAGCTCCGCGCCTGGGACAGGGTACGAGCAGTACTTC.